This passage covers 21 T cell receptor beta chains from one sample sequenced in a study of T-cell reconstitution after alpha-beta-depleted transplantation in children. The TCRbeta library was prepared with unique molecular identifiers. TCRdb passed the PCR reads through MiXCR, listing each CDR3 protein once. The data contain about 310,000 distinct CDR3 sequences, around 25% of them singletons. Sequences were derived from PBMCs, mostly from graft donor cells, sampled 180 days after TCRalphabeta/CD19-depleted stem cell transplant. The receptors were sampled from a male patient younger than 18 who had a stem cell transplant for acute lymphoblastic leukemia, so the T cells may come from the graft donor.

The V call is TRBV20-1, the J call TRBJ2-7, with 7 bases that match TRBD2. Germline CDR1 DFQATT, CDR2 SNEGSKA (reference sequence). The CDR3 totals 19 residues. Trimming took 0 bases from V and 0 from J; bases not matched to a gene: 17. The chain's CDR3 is CSARDLAASGFSFSYEQYF. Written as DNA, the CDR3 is TGCAGTGCTAGAGACCTCGCGGCTAGCGGCTTCTCTTTCTCCTACGAGCAGTACTTC.

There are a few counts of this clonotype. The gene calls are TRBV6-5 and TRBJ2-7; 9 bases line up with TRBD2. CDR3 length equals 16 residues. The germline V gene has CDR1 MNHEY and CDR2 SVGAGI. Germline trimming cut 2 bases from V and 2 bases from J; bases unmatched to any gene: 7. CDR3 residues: CASSYGGLALAYEQYF. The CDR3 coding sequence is TGTGCCAGCAGTTACGGGGGACTAGCCTTAGCCTACGAGCAGTACTTC.

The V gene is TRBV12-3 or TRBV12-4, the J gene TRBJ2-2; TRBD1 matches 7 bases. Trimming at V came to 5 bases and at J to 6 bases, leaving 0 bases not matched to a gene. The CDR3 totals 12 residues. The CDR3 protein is CASSRGPGELFF. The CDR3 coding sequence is TGTGCCAGCAGTAGGGGGCCCGGGGAGCTGTTTTTT.

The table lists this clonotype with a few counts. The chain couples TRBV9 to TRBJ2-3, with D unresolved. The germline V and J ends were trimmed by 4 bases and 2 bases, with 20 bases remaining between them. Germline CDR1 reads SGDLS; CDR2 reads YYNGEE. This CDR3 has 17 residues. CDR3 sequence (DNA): TGTGCCAGCAGCACCAACGGCGGATTACTCTACACAGATACGCAGTATTTT. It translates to CASSTNGGLLYTDTQYF.

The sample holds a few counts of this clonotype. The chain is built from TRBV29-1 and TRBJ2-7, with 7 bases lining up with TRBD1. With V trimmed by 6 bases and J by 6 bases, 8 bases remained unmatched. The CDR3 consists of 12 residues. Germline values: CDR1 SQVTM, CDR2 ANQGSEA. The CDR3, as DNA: TGCAGCGTACCACAGGGGTCAGGCGAGCAGTACTTC. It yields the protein CSVPQGSGEQYF.

The DNA of the CDR3 is TGCGCCAGCAGCTTACCAGCGGACACTGAAGCTTTCTTT. This codes for CASSLPADTEAFF. The chain uses TRBV5-1 and TRBJ1-1; D ambiguous. The CDR3 loop spans 13 amino acids. Trimming removed 2 bases from V and 3 bases from J, with 8 bases in between. The germline CDR1 and CDR2 sequences are SGHRS and YFSETQ. Together with reference TRBV5-1 and TRBJ1-1, the CDR3 gives the full variable domain: KAGVTQTPRYLIKTRGQQVTLSCSPISGHRSVSWYQQTPGQGLQFLFEYFSETQRNKGNFPGRFSGRQFSNSRSEMNVSTLELGDSALYLCASSLPADTEAFFGQGTRLTVV.

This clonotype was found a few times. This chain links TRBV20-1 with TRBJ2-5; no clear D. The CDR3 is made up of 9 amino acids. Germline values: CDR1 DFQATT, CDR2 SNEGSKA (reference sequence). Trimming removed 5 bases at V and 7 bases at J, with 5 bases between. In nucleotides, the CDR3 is TGCAGTGCTGGTCCGACCCAGTACTTC. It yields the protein CSAGPTQYF.

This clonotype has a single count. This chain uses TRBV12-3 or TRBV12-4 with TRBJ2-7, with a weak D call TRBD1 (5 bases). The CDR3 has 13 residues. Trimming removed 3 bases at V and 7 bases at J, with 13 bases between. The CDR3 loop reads CASSFYRIGEQYF. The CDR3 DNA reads TGTGCCAGCAGTTTCTACAGGATTGGAGAGCAGTACTTC.

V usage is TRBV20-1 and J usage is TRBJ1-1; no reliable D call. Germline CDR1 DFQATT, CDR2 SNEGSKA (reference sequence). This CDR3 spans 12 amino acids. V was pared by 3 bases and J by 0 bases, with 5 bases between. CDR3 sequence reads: CSARGLNTEAFF. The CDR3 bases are TGCAGTGCTAGGGGATTGAACACTGAAGCTTTCTTT.

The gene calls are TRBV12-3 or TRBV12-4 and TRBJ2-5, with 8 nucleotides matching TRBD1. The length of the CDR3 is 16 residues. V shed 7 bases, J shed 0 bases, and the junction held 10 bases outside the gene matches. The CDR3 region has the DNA TGTGCCAGCAAAACTTGGACAGGGCAAGACCAAGAGACCCAGTACTTC. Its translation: CASKTWTGQDQETQYF.

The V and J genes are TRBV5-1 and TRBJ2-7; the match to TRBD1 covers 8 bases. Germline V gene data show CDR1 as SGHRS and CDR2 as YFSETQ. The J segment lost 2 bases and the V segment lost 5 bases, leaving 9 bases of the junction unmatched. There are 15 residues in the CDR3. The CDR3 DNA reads TGCGCCAGCAGTCCGACAGGGGACAGCCCCTACGAGCAGTACTTC. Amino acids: CASSPTGDSPYEQYF.

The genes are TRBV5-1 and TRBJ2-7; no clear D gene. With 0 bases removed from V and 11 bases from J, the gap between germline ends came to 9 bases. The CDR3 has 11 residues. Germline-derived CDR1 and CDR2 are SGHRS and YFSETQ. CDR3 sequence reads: CASSLGTLEYF. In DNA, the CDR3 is TGCGCCAGCAGCTTGGGAACCCTAGAGTACTTC.

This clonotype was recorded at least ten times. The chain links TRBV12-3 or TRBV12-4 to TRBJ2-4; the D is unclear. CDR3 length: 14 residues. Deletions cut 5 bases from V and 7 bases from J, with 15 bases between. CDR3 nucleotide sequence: TGTGCCAGCAGTCTCACTCGACTCGTGAACATTCAGTACTTC. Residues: CASSLTRLVNIQYF.

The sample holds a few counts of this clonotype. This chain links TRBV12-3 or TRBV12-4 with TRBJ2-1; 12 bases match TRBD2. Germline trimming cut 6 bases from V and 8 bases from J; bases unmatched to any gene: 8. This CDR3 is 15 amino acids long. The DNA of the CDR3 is TGTGCCAGCAGACCGGGACTAGCGGGCCCTTATGAGCAGTTCTTC. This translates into CASRPGLAGPYEQFF.

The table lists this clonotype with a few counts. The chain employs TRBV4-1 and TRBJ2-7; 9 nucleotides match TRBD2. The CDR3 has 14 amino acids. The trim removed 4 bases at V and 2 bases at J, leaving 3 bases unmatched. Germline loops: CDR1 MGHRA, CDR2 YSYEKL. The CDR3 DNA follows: TGCGCCAGCAGCCGGAGCGGGGGGCCCTACGAGCAGTACTTC. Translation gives CASSRSGGPYEQYF.

DNA of the CDR3: TGTGCCAGCCGACAGGAAATGGAGAACACCGGGGAGCTGTTTTTT. Translated: CASRQEMENTGELFF. The chain joins TRBV6-1 to TRBJ2-2; TRBD1 might be the D (6 bases). V lost 8 bases to trimming and J lost 1 base, with 14 bases between them. The CDR3 has 15 amino acids. From germline, CDR1 is MNHNS and CDR2 SASEGT.

Here the CDR3 reads CASSQDLGASTDTQYF. The DNA of the CDR3 is TGCGCCAGCAGCCAAGATTTGGGGGCAAGCACAGATACGCAGTATTTT. The chain links TRBV4-1 to TRBJ2-3, with D possibly matching TRBD1 (6 bases). Germline V CDR1 and CDR2: MGHRA, YSYEKL. V lost 0 bases and J lost 0, with 10 bases in between. The CDR3 runs to 16 residues.

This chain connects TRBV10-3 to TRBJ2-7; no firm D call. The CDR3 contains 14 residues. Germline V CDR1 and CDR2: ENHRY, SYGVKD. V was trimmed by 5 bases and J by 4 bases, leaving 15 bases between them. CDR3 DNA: TGTGCCATCAGTTTGACGAGGCAGGTGTACGAGCAGTACTTC. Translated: CAISLTRQVYEQYF.

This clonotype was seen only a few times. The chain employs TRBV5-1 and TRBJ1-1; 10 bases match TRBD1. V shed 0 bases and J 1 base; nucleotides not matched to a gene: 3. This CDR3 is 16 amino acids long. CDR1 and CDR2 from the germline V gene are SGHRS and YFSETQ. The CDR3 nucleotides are TGCGCCAGCAGCTTGGGGGACAGGGGCGGGAACACTGAAGCTTTCTTT. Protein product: CASSLGDRGGNTEAFF.

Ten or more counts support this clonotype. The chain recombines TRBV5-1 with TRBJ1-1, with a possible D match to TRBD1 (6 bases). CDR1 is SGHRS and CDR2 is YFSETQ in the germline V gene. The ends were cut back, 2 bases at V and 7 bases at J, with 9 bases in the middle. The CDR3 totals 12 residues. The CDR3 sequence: CASSFWTDEAFF. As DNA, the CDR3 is TGCGCCAGCAGCTTCTGGACAGATGAAGCTTTCTTT.

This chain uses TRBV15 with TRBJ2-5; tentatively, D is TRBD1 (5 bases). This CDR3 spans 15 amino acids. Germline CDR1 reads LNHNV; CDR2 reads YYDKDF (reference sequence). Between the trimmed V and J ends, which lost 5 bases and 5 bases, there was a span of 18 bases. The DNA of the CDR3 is TGTGCCACCAGCCCCCGAGGTGCAGGGCGGGAGACCCAGTACTTC. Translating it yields CATSPRGAGRETQYF.